These 28 T cell receptor beta chains originate from one sample sequenced in a study of cytomegalovirus exposure and HLA in healthy donors. A multiplex PCR was run with 60 Vbeta primers and 13 Jbeta primers. Produced via immunoSEQ multiplex PCR; TCRdb's table is partial and in-frame only. The table lists hundreds of thousands of clones, approximately 70% of them singletons. The specimen sequenced was PBMCs. The source of these receptors is a woman aged 30 to 39 in good health and CMV-seronegative.

V gene TRBV19 combines with J gene TRBJ2-3, with 8 positions matching TRBD2. The trim removed 4 bases at V and 11 bases at J, leaving 14 bases unmatched. The CDR3 sequence is 15 residues long. Looked up from germline, CDR1 is LNHDA and CDR2 is SQIVND (reference sequence). DNA of the CDR3: TGTGCCAGTAGTACCGGCCCGGGGGGGGCGGGTGAGCAGTATTTT. Amino acid sequence: CASSTGPGGAGEQYF.

The chain combines TRBV6-1 with TRBJ2-7, with 9 bases identical to TRBD1. V gave up 5 bases and J gave up 5 bases; unmatched junction bases: 10. The germline gives CDR1 MNHNS, CDR2 SASEGT. The CDR3 runs 15 residues. CDR3 residues: CASSLRQGDSDEQYF. DNA for the CDR3: TGTGCCAGCAGTCTCAGACAGGGGGACTCGGACGAGCAGTACTTC.

V and J are TRBV7-9 and TRBJ1-1, with a weak D call TRBD1 (6 bases). Germline loops: CDR1 SEHNR, CDR2 FQNEAQ (reference sequence). V lost 5 bases and J lost 3, with 10 bases in between. The CDR3 is 13 residues long. The CDR3 nucleotides are TGTGCCAGCAGCCAACCAGGGGACACTGAAGCTTTCTTT. Residues: CASSQPGDTEAFF.

This clone was counted only a few times. The chain couples TRBV11-3 to TRBJ2-2; tentative D call: TRBD2 (5 bases). Looked up from germline, CDR1 is SGHNT and CDR2 is YENEEA. This CDR3 region has 17 residues. Trimming took 6 bases from V and 2 from J, leaving 19 bases between them. As DNA, the CDR3 is TGTGCCAGCAGTCTACGCGCGGCTAGCAGCAACACCGGGGAGCTGTTTTTT. It specifies CASSLRAASSNTGELFF.

The chain couples TRBV5-1 to TRBJ1-2; tentatively, D is TRBD1 (6 bases). Germline CDR1 is SGHRS and CDR2 is YFSETQ. Trimming left V 4 bases short and J 4 bases short, with 20 bases between. The CDR3 runs to 16 residues. The CDR3 protein is CASSPGHTIPIYGYTF. DNA for the CDR3: TGCGCCAGCAGCCCGGGACACACTATCCCCATCTATGGCTACACCTTC.

This clone was detected only a few times. The chain joins TRBV30 to TRBJ1-4, with a weak D call TRBD1 (5 bases). The CDR3 has 15 residues. V was pared by 0 bases and J by 8 bases, with 16 bases between. Germline CDR1 reads GTSNPN; CDR2 reads SVGIG (reference sequence). The DNA for the CDR3 is TGTGCCTGGAGTGTTTTCCGGACACAACCAGAAAAACTGTTTTTT. It is translated as CAWSVFRTQPEKLFF.

As for this clone: Without the conserved terminal phenylalanine or tryptophan, this CDR3 likely stems from a read error. The chain joins TRBV6-1 to TRBJ1-2; D is undetermined. The CDR3 is made up of 10 amino acids. Germline values: CDR1 MNHNS, CDR2 SASEGT. Trimming took 3 bases from V and 11 from J, leaving 7 bases between them. The CDR3 coding sequence is TGTGCCAGCAGTGAGGCGAGGTACACCTTG. Residues: CASSEARYTL.

This clone was observed a handful of times. This chain joins TRBV27 and TRBJ2-3; D remains ambiguous. The CDR3 sequence is 15 residues long. Trimming took off 4 bases at V and 0 bases at J, with 11 bases between the two ends. Germline V lookup: CDR1 MNHEY, CDR2 SMNVEV (reference sequence). CDR3 sequence reads: CASSSRRLSTDTQYF. The DNA of the CDR3 is TGTGCCAGCAGTTCGCGGCGCTTAAGCACAGATACGCAGTATTTT.

A single count supports this clone. The V gene is TRBV2, the J gene TRBJ1-6; tentative D call: TRBD1 (6 bases). V was clipped by 3 bases and J by 9 bases, with 18 bases between them. This CDR3 contains 16 residues. Per the germline V gene, CDR1 is SNHLY and CDR2 is FYNNEI. CDR3 sequence reads: CASSDGQQGLGSPLHF. CDR3 DNA: TGTGCCAGCAGTGATGGGCAACAGGGATTGGGTTCACCCCTCCACTTT.

In its sample, this clone was seen once. This chain joins TRBV19 and TRBJ1-2, with D possibly TRBD1 on 5 matching bases. Germline loops: CDR1 LNHDA, CDR2 SQIVND (reference sequence). There are 11 residues in the CDR3. The germline V and J ends were trimmed by 7 bases and 8 bases, with 11 bases remaining between them. CDR3 sequence: CASTGGWGYTF. CDR3 in DNA: TGTGCCAGTACGGGGGGATGGGGCTACACCTTC.

Here the CDR3 DNA reads TGTGCCAACGCCCCCAGGGAATTCGGGGAGCTGTTTTTT. It specifies CANAPREFGELFF. The gene calls are TRBV2 and TRBJ2-2; a weak D match, TRBD1 (5 bases). The CDR3 is made up of 13 amino acids. Germline CDR1 is SNHLY and CDR2 is FYNNEI. V was clipped by 10 bases and J by 7 bases, with 16 bases between them.

The chain employs TRBV6-1 and TRBJ2-1; 8 bases are a match to TRBD2. The CDR3 has 13 residues. V was pared by 8 bases and J by 6 bases, with 6 bases of the junction left unmatched. Germline loops: CDR1 MNHNS, CDR2 SASEGT. The chain's CDR3 is CASCGTSGNEQFF. CDR3 nucleotide sequence: TGTGCCAGCTGCGGGACTAGTGGCAATGAGCAGTTCTTC.

The V call is TRBV27, the J call TRBJ1-3, with 10 bases matching TRBD1. The length of the CDR3 is 15 residues. Looked up from germline, CDR1 is MNHEY and CDR2 is SMNVEV (reference sequence). V lost 6 bases, J lost 2 bases, and 4 bases stayed unmatched. This CDR3 is CASRGQGTAGNTIYF. CDR3 DNA: TGTGCCAGCAGGGGACAGGGGACTGCTGGAAACACCATATATTTT.

The genes are TRBV18 and TRBJ2-5; tentatively, D is TRBD1 (6 bases). V shed 3 bases and J shed 2 bases, with 13 bases lying between them. Per the germline V gene, CDR1 is KGHSH and CDR2 is LQKENI. The CDR3 loop spans 15 amino acids. CDR3 coding DNA: TGTGCCAGCTCACCGGAAACAGGGAGTCAAGAGACCCAGTACTTC. Translation gives CASSPETGSQETQYF.

As regards this clone: An end of the junction differs from the germline gene, which may be a read error. This chain links TRBV7-7 with TRBJ1-4; D uncertain. The CDR3 runs to 15 residues. In germline, CDR1 is SSHAT, CDR2 FNYEAQ (reference sequence). This chain's CDR3 is CASRRSVSTNEKLFF. CDR3 DNA sequence: TGTGCTAGCAGAAGATCAGTATCAACTAATGAAAAACTGTTTTTT.

The J gene is TRBJ2-7, the V gene TRBV10-2; 10 bases map to TRBD2. The CDR3 is 14 amino acids. Germline V gene sequence: CDR1 WSHSY, CDR2 SAAADI. V dropped 3 bases and J dropped 3; count of bases not matched to a gene: 2. In DNA, the CDR3 is TGCGCCAGCAGTGAACTAGCGGGGTTCTACGAGCAGTACTTC. Its protein is CASSELAGFYEQYF.

The V and J genes are TRBV5-1 and TRBJ2-2; D unclear. This CDR3 is built from 13 residues. In germline, CDR1 is SGHRS, CDR2 YFSETQ. The V end was cut by 4 bases, the J end by 3 bases, with 7 bases between. For the CDR3, the DNA is TGCGCCAGCAGCCCCCGGGACACCGGGGAGCTGTTTTTT. It translates to CASSPRDTGELFF.

As to this clone: Sequence at one end of the junction differs from germline and may be a read error. The chain uses TRBV5-1 and TRBJ1-1; the D gene is possibly TRBD1 (5 bases). Germline V gene lookup returns CDR1 SGHRS and CDR2 YFSETQ. CDR3 length equals 14 residues. CDR3 in amino acids: CASSLQGMNTEALF. The CDR3 DNA reads as TGCGCCAGCAGCTTGCAGGGTATGAACACTGAAGCTCTCTTT.

As for this clone: At one end, the junction sequence differs from germline, possibly due to a read error. The chain uses TRBV30 and TRBJ2-2; D is possibly TRBD1 (6 bases). The germline V gene encodes CDR1 GTSNPN and CDR2 SVGIG (reference sequence). This CDR3 comprises 15 residues. The DNA for the CDR3 is TGCGCCTGGCGTGTAAGGGGGAGAGACACCGGGGAGCTGTTTTTT. It yields the protein CAWRVRGRDTGELFF.

The gene calls are TRBV7-9 and TRBJ1-2; weak D call: TRBD1 (5 bases). V was clipped by 0 bases and J by 4 bases, with 12 bases between them. CDR1 and CDR2 (germline): SEHNR, FQNEAQ (reference sequence). This CDR3 is built from 15 residues. CDR3 DNA: TGTGCCAGCAGCTTAGCCACCTCAAGGGGCTATGGCTACACCTTC. Protein product: CASSLATSRGYGYTF.

This clone has just a few counts. The chain combines TRBV7-8 with TRBJ2-7; tentative D call: TRBD1 (6 bases). Germline CDR1 reads SGHVS; CDR2 reads FQNEAQ. The CDR3 length is 14 residues. V was trimmed by 4 bases and J by 3 bases, leaving 13 bases between them. In nucleotides, the CDR3 is TGTGCCAGCAGCTCCGGACAGAGCTACTACGAGCAGTACTTC. Amino acid sequence: CASSSGQSYYEQYF.

With respect to this clone: The junction shows a germline mismatch at one end, possibly a read error. The chain combines TRBV20-1 with TRBJ1-1; D not resolved. This CDR3 is 11 amino acids long. The germline V gene encodes CDR1 DFQATT and CDR2 SNEGSKA (reference sequence). The CDR3 region is CSAAKETGIDF. The CDR3 DNA follows: TGCAGTGCTGCAAAAGAAACCGGGATAGACTTT.

The chain links TRBV12-5 to TRBJ1-1, with D unclear. CDR3 size: 12 residues. V was shortened by 6 bases and J by 10 bases, with 15 bases between the two germline ends. Germline-derived CDR1 and CDR2 are LGHNT and FRNRAP. CDR3 region: CASGPDFIGAFF. In DNA form, the CDR3 reads TGTGCTAGTGGCCCCGACTTTATTGGAGCTTTCTTT.

The V and J genes are TRBV2 and TRBJ1-2, with D possibly being TRBD1 (6 bases). Germline V gives CDR1 SNHLY, CDR2 FYNNEI. This CDR3 contains 13 residues. Trimming took off 3 bases at V and 8 bases at J, with 13 bases between the two ends. The CDR3 is CASSDQQGFGYTF. The DNA for the CDR3 is TGTGCCAGCAGTGACCAACAGGGCTTCGGCTACACCTTC.

The chain has TRBV19 and TRBJ2-1; 14 positions match TRBD2. The CDR3 extends over 14 amino acids. V was clipped by 6 bases and J by 15 bases; unmatched bases: 10. Germline loops: CDR1 LNHDA, CDR2 SQIVND (reference sequence). CDR3: CASSSRTSGGSRFF. Written as DNA, the CDR3 is TGTGCCAGTAGCTCCCGGACTAGCGGGGGGAGCCGGTTCTTC.

The chain carries TRBV5-4 and TRBJ1-1; TRBD1 aligns across 7 bases. In germline, CDR1 is SGHNT, CDR2 YYREEE (reference sequence). The CDR3 consists of 13 residues. Trimming cost V 5 bases and J 8 bases; bases outside gene matches: 9. CDR3 coding DNA: TGTGCCAGCAGGCGGGAAACAGGGGTAGAAGCTTTCTTT. Amino acid sequence: CASRRETGVEAFF.

The chain has TRBV4-1 and TRBJ2-2; 7 bases align to TRBD2. CDR3 length: 14 amino acids. CDR1 and CDR2 from the germline V gene are MGHRA and YSYEKL. J gave up 8 bases and V 4 bases, and 7 bases lay outside the gene matches. The CDR3 reads CASSPPGREGELFF. The DNA for the CDR3 is TGCGCCAGCAGCCCACCGGGGCGGGAGGGGGAGCTGTTTTTT.

This clone was seen a handful of times. CDR3 region: CASSHLLDRGHNEQFF. The CDR3 DNA follows: TGTGCCAGCAGCCACCTTTTGGACAGGGGCCACAATGAGCAGTTCTTC. This sequence joins TRBV14 and TRBJ2-1; 9 nucleotides match TRBD1. Germline loops: CDR1 SGHDN, CDR2 FVKESK. This CDR3 is built from 16 residues. With 3 bases clipped from V and 5 bases from J, the junction kept 8 bases outside the gene matches.